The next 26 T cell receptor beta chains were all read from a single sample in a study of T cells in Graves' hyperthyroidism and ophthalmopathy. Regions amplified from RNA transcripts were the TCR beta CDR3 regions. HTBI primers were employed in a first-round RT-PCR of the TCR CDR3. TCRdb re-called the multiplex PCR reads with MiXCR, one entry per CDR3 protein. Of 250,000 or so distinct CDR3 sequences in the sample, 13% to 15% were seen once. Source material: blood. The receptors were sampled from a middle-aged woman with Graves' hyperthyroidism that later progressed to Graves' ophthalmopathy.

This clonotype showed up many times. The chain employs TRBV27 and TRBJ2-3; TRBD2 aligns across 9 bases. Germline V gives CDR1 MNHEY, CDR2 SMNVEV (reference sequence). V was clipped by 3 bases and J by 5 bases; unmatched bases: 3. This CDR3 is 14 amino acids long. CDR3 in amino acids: CASSFDSGGDTQYF. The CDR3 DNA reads TGTGCCAGCAGTTTCGATAGCGGGGGAGATACGCAGTATTTT.

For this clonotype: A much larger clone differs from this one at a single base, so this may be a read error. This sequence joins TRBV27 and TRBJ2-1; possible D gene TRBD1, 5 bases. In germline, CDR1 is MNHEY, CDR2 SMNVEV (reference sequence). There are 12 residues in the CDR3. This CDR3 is CAGSAGYNEQFF. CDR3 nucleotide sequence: TGTGCCGGCAGTGCAGGGTACAATGAGCAGTTCTTC.

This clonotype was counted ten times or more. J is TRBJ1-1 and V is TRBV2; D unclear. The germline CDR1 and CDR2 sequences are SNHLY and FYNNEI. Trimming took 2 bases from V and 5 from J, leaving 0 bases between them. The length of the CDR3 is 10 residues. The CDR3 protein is CASSETEAFF. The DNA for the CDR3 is TGTGCCAGCAGTGAAACTGAAGCTTTCTTT.

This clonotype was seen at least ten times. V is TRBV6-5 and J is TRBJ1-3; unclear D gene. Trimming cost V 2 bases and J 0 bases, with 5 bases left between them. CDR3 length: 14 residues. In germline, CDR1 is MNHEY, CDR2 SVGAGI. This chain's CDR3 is CASSYGSSGNTIYF. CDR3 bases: TGTGCCAGCAGTTACGGGAGCTCTGGAAACACCATATATTTT.

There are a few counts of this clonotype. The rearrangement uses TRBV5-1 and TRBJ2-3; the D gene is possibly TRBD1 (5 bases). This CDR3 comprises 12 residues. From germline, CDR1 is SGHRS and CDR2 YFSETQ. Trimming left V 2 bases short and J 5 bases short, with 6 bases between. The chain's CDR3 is CASSFQGDTQYF. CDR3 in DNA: TGCGCCAGCAGCTTTCAGGGAGATACGCAGTATTTT.

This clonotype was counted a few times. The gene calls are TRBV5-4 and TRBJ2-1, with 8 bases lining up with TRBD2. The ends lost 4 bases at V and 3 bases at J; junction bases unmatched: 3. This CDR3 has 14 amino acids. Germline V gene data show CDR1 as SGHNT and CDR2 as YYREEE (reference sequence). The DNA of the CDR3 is TGTGCCAGCAGCCCGACTAGCGACTACAATGAGCAGTTCTTC. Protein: CASSPTSDYNEQFF.

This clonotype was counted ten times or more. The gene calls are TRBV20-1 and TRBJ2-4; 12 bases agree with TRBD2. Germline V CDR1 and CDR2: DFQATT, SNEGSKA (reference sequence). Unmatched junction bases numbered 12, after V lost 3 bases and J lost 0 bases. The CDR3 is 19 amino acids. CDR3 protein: CSARGGLAGQRGAKNIQYF. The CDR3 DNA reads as TGCAGTGCTAGGGGCGGACTAGCGGGACAGAGGGGAGCCAAAAACATTCAGTACTTC.

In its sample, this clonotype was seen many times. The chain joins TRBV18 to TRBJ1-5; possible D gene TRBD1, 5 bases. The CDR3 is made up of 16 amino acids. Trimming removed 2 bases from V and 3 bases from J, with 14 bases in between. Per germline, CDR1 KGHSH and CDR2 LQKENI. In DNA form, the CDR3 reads TGTGCCAGCTCACCAGGGGCAATAAATAACAATCAGCCCCAGCATTTT. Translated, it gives CASSPGAINNNQPQHF.

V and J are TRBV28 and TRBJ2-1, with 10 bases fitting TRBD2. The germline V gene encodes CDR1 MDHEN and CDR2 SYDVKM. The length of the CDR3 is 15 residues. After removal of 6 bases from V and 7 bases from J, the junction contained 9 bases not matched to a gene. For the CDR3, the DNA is TGTGCCAGCAGCCAAGCCGCTAGCGGGAGAAATGAGCAGTTCTTC. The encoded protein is CASSQAASGRNEQFF.

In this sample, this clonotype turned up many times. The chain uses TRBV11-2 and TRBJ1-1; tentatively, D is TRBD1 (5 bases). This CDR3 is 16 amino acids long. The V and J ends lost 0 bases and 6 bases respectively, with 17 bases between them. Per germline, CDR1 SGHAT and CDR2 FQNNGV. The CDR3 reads CASSLEWGLPGAEAFF. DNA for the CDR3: TGTGCCAGCAGCTTAGAATGGGGACTCCCGGGCGCTGAAGCTTTCTTT. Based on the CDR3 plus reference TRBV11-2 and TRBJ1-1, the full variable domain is EAGVAQSPRYKIIEKRQSVAFWCNPISGHATLYWYQQILGQGPKLLIQFQNNGVVDDSQLPKDRFSAERLKGVDSTLKIQPAKLEDSAVYLCASSLEWGLPGAEAFFGQGTRLTVV.

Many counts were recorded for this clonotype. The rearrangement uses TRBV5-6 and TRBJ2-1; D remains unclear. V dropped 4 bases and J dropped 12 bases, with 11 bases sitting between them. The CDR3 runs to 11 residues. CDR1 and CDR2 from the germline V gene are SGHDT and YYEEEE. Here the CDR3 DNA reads TGTGCCAGCAGCGTACAGACGGCGCAGTTCTTC. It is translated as CASSVQTAQFF.

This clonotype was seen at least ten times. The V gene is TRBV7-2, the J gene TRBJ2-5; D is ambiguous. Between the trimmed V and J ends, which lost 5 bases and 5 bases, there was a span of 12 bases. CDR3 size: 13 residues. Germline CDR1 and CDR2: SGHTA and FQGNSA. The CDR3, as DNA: TGTGCCAGCAGCCGGCAGATAGTGGAGACCCAGTACTTC. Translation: CASSRQIVETQYF. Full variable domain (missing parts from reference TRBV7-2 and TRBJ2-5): GAGVSQSPSNKVTEKGKDVELRCDPISGHTALYWYRQSLGQGLEFLIYFQGNSAPDKSGLPSDRFSAERTGGSVSTLTIQRTQQEDSAVYLCASSRQIVETQYFGPGTRLLVL.

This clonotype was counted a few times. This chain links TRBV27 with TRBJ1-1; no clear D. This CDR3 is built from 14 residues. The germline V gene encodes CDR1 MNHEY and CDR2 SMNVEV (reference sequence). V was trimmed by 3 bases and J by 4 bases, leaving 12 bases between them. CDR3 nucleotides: TGTGCCAGCAGTTTGGTTTTGGGAGCCACTGAAGCTTTCTTT. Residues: CASSLVLGATEAFF.

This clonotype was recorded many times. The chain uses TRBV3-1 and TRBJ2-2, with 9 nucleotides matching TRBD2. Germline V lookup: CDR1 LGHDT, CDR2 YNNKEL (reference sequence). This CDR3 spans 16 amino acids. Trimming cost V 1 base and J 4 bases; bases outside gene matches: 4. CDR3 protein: CASSQGLAGRTGELFF. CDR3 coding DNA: TGTGCCAGCAGCCAAGGCCTAGCGGGACGCACCGGGGAGCTGTTTTTT.

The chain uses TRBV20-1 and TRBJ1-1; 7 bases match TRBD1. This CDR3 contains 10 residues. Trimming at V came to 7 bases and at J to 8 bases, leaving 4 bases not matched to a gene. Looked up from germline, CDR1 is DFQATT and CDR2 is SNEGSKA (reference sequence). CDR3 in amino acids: CSVPDREAFF. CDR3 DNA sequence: TGCAGTGTCCCGGACAGGGAAGCTTTCTTT.

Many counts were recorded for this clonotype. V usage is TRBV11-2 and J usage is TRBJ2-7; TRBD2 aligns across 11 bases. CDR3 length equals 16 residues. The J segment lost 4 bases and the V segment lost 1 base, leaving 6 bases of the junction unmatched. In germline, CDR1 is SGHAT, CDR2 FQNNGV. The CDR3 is CASSLGTSGRYYEQYF. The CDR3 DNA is TGTGCCAGCAGCTTAGGTACTAGCGGGAGATATTACGAGCAGTACTTC.

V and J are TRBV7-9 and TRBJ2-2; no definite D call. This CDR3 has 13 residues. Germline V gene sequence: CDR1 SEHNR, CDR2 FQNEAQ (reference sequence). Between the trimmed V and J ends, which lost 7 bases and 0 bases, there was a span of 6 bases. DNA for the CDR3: TGTGCCAGCATCGGTACGAACACCGGGGAGCTGTTTTTT. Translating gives CASIGTNTGELFF.

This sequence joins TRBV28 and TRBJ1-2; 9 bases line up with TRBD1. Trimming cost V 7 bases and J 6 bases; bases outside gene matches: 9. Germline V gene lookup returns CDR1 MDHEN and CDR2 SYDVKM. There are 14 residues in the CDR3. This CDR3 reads CASTRTGDWNGYTF. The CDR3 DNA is TGTGCCAGCACCCGGACAGGGGACTGGAATGGCTACACCTTC.

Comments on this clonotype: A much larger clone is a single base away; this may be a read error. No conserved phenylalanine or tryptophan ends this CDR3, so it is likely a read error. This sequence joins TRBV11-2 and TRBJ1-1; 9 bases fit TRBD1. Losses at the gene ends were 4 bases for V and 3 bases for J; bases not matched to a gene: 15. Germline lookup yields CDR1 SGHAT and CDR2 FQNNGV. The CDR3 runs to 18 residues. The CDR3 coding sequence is TGTGCCAGCAGCTCCTACTCCCCGACAGGGGACAGGGACACTGAAGCTTTCTCT. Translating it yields CASSSYSPTGDRDTEAFS.

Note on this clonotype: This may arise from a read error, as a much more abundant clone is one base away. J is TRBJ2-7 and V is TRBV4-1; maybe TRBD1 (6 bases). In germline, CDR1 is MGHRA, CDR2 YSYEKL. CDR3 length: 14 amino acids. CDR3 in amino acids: CASRHPDRRYEQYF. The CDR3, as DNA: TGCGCCAGCCGCCATCCCGACAGGCGCTACGAGCAGTACTTC.

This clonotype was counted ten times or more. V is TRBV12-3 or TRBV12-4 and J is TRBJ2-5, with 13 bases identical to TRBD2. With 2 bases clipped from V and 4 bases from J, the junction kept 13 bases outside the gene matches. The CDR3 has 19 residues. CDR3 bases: TGTGCCAGCAGTTTATGGCCCACTAGCGGGAGGGCGGGGGCAGAGACCCAGTACTTC. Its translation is CASSLWPTSGRAGAETQYF.

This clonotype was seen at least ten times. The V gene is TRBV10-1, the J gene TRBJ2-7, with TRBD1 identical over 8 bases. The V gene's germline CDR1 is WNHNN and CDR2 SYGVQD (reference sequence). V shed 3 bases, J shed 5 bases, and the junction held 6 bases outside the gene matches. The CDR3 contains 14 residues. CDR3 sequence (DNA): TGCGCCAGCAGTGAAGGACAGGGCGTCCACGAGCAGTACTTC. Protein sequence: CASSEGQGVHEQYF.

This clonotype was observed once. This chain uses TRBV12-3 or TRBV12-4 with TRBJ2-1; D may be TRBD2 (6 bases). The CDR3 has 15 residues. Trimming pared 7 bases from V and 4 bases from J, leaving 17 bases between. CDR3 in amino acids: CASTPTSGLYNEQFF. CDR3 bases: TGTGCCAGCACCCCGACGAGCGGGCTTTACAATGAGCAGTTCTTC.

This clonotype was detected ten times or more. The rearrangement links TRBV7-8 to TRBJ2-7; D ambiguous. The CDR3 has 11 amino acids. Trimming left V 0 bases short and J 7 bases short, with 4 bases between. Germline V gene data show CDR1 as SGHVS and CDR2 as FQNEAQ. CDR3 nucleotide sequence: TGTGCCAGCAGCTTAGCGGTAGAGCAGTACTTC. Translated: CASSLAVEQYF.

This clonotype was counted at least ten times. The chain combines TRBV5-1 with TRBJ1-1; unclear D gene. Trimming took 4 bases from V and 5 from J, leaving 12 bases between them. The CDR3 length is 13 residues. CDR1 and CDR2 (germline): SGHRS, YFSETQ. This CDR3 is CASSPTMGTEAFF. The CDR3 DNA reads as TGCGCCAGCAGCCCCACAATGGGGACTGAAGCTTTCTTT.

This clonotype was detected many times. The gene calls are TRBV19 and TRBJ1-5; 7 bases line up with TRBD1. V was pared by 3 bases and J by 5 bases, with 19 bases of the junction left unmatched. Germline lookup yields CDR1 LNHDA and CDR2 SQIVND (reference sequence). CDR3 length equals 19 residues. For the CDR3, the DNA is TGTGCCAGTAGTATGGGAGGAGGGGGCCTGTTATTTGCGCATCAGCCCCAGCATTTT. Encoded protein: CASSMGGGGLLFAHQPQHF.